Below, 6 T cell receptor beta chains from the same sample are listed, as sequenced in a study of chemoradiotherapy in HPV16-positive cancers. Data came from immunoSEQ multiplex PCR; TCRdb stores just in-frame clones and leaves some out. The sample gives around 11,000 clones, about 84% of which show up once; 2% to 2.5% is in the top ten. The sample in question was blood, obtained from a patient who underwent chemoradiotherapy. These receptors all stem from a human donor with HPV-associated anogenital cancer.

The chain joins TRBV13 to TRBJ2-3; unclear D gene. V lost 6 bases and J 1 base, leaving 5 bases between the germline ends. The CDR3 spans 12 residues. CDR1 is PRHDT and CDR2 is FYEKMQ in the germline V gene (reference sequence). CDR3 in DNA: TGTGCCAGCAGTCGTCGCACAGATACGCAGTATTTT. This sequence encodes CASSRRTDTQYF.

This rearrangement joins TRBV27 to TRBJ1-4, with 8 bases fitting TRBD1. CDR3 length equals 13 residues. Trimming took 6 bases from V and 7 from J; bases not matched to a gene: 4. The germline V gene has CDR1 MNHEY and CDR2 SMNVEV (reference sequence). The CDR3, as DNA: TGTGCCAGCAGGTTTACAGGGGGTGAAAAACTGTTTTTT. It translates to CASRFTGGEKLFF.

This clone was picked up a small number of times. The chain combines TRBV6-6 with TRBJ1-1; D gene ambiguous. The CDR3 length is 11 residues. The V and J ends lost 6 bases and 7 bases respectively, with 9 bases between them. Germline V gene lookup returns CDR1 MNHNY and CDR2 SVGAGI (reference sequence). The CDR3: CASRVQSEAFF. The CDR3 DNA follows: TGTGCCAGCAGGGTACAGAGTGAAGCTTTCTTT.

This clone counts as large. This chain connects TRBV9 to TRBJ2-3, with D possibly TRBD1 on 5 matching bases. Germline V lookup: CDR1 SGDLS, CDR2 YYNGEE. There are 16 residues in the CDR3. Between the trimmed V and J ends, which lost 0 bases and 0 bases, there was a span of 11 bases. The DNA for the CDR3 is TGTGCCAGCAGCGTAGGTTGGGGCGGTAGCACAGATACGCAGTATTTT. Amino acid sequence: CASSVGWGGSTDTQYF.

The V gene is TRBV30, the J gene TRBJ2-6, with D possibly TRBD2 on 6 matching bases. V was clipped by 4 bases and J by 2 bases, with 12 bases between them. The V gene's germline CDR1 is GTSNPN and CDR2 SVGIG (reference sequence). The CDR3 covers 15 residues. CDR3 in amino acids: CAWTRDAAGANVLTF. In DNA form, the CDR3 reads TGTGCCTGGACGCGGGACGCCGCTGGGGCCAACGTCCTGACTTTC.

V and J are TRBV29-1 and TRBJ2-7, with TRBD1 matching 7 bases. The junction had 4 bases not matched to a gene; V was cut back by 0 bases and J by 2 bases. Germline CDR1 is SQVTM and CDR2 is ANQGSEA. CDR3 length: 14 amino acids. DNA for the CDR3: TGCAGCGTTGAAGATCTGGGACAGACCTACGAGCAGTACTTC. Its translation: CSVEDLGQTYEQYF.